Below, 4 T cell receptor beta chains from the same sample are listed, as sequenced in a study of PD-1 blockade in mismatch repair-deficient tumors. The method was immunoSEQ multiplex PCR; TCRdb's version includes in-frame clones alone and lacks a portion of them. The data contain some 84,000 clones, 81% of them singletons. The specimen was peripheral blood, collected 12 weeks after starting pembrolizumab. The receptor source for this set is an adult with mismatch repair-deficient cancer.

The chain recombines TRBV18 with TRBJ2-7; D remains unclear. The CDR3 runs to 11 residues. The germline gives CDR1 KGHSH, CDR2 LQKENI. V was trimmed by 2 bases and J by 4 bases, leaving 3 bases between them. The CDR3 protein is CASSPGYEQYF. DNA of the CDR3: TGTGCCAGCTCACCAGGATACGAGCAGTACTTC.

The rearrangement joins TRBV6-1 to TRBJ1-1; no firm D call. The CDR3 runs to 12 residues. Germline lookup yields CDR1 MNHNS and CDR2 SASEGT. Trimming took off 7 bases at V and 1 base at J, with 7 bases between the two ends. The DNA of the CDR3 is TGTGCCAGCATCTTGCAGAACACTGAAGCTTTCTTT. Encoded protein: CASILQNTEAFF.

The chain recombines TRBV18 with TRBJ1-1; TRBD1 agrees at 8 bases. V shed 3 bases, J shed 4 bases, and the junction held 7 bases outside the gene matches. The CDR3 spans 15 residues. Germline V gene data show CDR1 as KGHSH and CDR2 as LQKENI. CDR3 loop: CASSPKTQGGTEAFF. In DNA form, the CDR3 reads TGTGCCAGCTCACCTAAGACACAGGGGGGCACTGAAGCTTTCTTT.

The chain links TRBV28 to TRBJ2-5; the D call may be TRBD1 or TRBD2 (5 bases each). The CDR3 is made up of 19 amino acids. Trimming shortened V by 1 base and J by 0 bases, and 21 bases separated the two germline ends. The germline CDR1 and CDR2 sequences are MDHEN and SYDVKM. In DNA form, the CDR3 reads TGTGCCAGCAGTTTATATAGTGCTACAGGACGGAGGAACCAAGAGACCCAGTACTTC. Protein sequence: CASSLYSATGRRNQETQYF.